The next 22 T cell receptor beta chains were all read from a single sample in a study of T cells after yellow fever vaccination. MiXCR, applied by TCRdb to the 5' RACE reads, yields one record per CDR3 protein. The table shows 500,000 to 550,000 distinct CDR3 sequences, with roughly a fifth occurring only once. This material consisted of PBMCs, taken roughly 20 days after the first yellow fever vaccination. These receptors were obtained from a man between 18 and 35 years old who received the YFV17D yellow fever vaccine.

The CDR3 bases are TGTGCCAGCAGCCAAGATTTCCCAGGGGGCAGGACAGATACGCAGTATTTT. This encodes CASSQDFPGGRTDTQYF. The chain recombines TRBV3-1 with TRBJ2-3; 8 bases are shared with TRBD1. This CDR3 has 17 residues. The V gene's germline CDR1 is LGHDT and CDR2 YNNKEL (reference sequence). V was clipped by 0 bases and J by 3 bases; unmatched bases: 8.

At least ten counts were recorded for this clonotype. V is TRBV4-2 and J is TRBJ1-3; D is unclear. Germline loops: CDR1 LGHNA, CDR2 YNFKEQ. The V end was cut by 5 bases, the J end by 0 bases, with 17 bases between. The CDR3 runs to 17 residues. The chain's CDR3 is CASSARRWNNSGNTIYF. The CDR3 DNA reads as TGTGCCAGCAGCGCCCGACGCTGGAATAACTCTGGAAACACCATATATTTT.

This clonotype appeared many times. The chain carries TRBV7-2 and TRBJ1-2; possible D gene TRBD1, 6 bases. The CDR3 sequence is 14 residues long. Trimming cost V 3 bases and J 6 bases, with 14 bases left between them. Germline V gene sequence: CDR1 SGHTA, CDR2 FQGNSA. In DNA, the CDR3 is TGTGCCAGCAGCTTCCCGACAGGAGCGAATGGCTACACCTTC. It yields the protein CASSFPTGANGYTF.

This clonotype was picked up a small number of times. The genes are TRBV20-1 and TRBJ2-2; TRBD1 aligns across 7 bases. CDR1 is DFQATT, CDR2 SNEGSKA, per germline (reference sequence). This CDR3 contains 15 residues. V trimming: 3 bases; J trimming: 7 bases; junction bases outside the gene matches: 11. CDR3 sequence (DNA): TGCAGTGCTAGGGCCCAGGGACAGCCCTTCGGGGAGCTGTTTTTT. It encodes CSARAQGQPFGELFF.

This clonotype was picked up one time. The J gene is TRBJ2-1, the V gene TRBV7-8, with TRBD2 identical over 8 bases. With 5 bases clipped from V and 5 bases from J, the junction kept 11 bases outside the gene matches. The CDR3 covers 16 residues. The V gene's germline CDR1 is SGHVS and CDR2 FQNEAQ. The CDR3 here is CASSPRGSGDHNEQFF. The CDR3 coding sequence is TGTGCCAGCAGCCCCCGGGGTAGCGGGGACCACAATGAGCAGTTCTTC.

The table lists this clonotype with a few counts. As DNA, the CDR3 is TGTGCCAGCAGCATGCGGGGGGCGATGGACAATGAGCAGTTCTTC. This encodes CASSMRGAMDNEQFF. The genes are TRBV7-9 and TRBJ2-1; TRBD2 agrees at 8 bases. Germline values: CDR1 SEHNR, CDR2 FQNEAQ (reference sequence). V shed 5 bases, J shed 5 bases, and the junction held 8 bases outside the gene matches. CDR3 length: 15 amino acids.

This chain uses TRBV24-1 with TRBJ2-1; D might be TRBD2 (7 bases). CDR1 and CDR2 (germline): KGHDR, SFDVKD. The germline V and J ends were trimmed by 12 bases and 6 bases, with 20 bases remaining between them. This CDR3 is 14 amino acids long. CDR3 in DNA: TGTGCCGTCGCCCCGGGGGGCCCCGGCAATGAGCAGTTCTTC. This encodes CAVAPGGPGNEQFF.

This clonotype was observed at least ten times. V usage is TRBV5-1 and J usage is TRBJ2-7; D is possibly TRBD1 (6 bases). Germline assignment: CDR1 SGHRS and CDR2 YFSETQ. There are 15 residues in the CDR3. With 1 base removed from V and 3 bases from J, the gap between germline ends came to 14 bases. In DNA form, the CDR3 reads TGCGCCAGCAGCTTGACTCTGGACAGAAACTACGAGCAGTACTTC. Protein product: CASSLTLDRNYEQYF.

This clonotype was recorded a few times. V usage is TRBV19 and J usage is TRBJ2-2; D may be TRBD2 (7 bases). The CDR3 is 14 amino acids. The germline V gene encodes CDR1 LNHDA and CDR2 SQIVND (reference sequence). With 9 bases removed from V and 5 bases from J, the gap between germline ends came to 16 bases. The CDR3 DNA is TGTGCCAGCAGGGGCGGGGGTTTAACCGGGGAGCTGTTTTTT. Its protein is CASRGGGLTGELFF.

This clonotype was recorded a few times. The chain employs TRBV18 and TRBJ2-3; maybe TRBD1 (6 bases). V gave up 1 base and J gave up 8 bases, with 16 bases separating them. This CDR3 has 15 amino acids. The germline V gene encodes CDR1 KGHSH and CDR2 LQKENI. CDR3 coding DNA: TGTGCCAGCTCACCACTGCAGGGGACGAGGGGTACGCAGTATTTT. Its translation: CASSPLQGTRGTQYF.

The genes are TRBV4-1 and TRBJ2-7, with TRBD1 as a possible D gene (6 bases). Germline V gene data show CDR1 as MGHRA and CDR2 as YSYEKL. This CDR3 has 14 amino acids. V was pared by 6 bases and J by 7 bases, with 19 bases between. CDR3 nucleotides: TGCGCCAGCAGGCAGAGTGGGGGCTCCGCTGAGCAGTACTTC. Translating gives CASRQSGGSAEQYF.

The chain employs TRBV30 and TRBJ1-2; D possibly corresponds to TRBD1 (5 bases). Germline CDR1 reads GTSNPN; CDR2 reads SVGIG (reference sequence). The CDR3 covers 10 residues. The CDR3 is CAGGPYGYTF. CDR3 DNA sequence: TGTGCGGGGGGACCCTATGGCTACACCTTC.

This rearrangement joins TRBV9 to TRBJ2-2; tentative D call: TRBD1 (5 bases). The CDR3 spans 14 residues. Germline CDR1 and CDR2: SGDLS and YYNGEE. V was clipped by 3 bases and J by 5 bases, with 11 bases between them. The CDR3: CASSAQTVTGELFF. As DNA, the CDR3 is TGTGCCAGCAGCGCTCAGACAGTGACCGGGGAGCTGTTTTTT.

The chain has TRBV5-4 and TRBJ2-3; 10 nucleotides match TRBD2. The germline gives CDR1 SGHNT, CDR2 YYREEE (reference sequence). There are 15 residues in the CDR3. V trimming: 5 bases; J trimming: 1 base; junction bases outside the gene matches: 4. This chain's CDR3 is CASRAGTSGTDTQYF. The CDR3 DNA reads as TGTGCCAGCAGGGCCGGGACTAGCGGCACAGATACGCAGTATTTT. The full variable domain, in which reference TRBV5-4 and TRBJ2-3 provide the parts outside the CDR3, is ETGVTQSPTHLIKTRGQQVTLRCSSQSGHNTVSWYQQALGQGPQFIFQYYREEENGRGNFPPRFSGLQFPNYSSELNVNALELDDSALYLCASRAGTSGTDTQYFGPGTRLTVL.

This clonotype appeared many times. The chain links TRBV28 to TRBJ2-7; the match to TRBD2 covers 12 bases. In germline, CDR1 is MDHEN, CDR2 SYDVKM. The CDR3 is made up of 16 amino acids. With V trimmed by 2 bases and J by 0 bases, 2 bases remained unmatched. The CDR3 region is CASSLPTSGGSYEQYF. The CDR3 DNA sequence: TGTGCCAGCAGTTTACCGACTAGCGGGGGCTCCTACGAGCAGTACTTC. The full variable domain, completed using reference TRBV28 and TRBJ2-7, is DVKVTQSSRYLVKRTGEKVFLECVQDMDHENMFWYRQDPGLGLRLIYFSYDVKMKEKGDIPEGYSVSREKKERFSLILESASTNQTSMYLCASSLPTSGGSYEQYFGPGTRLTVT.

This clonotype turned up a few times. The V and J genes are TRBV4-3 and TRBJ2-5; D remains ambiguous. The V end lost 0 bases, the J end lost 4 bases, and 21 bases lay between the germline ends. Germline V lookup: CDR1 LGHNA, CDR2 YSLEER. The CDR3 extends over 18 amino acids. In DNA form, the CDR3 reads TGCGCCAGCAGCCAAGATGTGGGATGGGGTCCTGGTGTAGAGACCCAGTACTTC. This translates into CASSQDVGWGPGVETQYF.

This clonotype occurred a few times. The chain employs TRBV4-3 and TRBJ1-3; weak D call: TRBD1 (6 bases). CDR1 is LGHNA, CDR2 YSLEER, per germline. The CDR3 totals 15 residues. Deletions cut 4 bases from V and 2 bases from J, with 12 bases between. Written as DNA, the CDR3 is TGCGCCAGCAGCCGCCGAACAGGGACTGGAAACACCATATATTTT. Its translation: CASSRRTGTGNTIYF.

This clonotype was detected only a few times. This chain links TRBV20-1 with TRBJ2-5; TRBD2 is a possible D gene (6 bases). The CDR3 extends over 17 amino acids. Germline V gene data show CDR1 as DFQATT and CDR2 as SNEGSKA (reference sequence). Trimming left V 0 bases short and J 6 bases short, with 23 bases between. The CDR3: CSARDKERDHGGKTQYF. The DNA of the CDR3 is TGCAGTGCTAGAGACAAGGAAAGGGACCACGGAGGGAAGACCCAGTACTTC.

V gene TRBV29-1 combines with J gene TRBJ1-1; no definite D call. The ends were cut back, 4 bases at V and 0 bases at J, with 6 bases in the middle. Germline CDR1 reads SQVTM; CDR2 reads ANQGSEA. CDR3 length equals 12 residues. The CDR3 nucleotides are TGCAGCGTTGGTCTGTTGAACACTGAAGCTTTCTTT. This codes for CSVGLLNTEAFF.

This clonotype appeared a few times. The CDR3 is CSARDSYEQYV. Written as DNA, the CDR3 is TGCAGCGCCCGGGACAGCTACGAGCAGTACGTC. The chain carries TRBV29-1 and TRBJ2-7; 7 nucleotides match TRBD1. CDR3 length: 11 residues. V lost 7 bases to trimming and J lost 3 bases; unmatched junction nucleotides: 3. CDR1 and CDR2 from the germline V gene are SQVTM and ANQGSEA.

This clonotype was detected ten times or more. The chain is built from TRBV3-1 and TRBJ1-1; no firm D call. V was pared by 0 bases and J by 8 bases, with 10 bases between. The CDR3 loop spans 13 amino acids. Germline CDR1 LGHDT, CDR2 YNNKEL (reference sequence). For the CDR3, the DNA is TGTGCCAGCAGCCAAGATCTCACGCAAGAAGCTTTCTTT. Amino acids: CASSQDLTQEAFF.

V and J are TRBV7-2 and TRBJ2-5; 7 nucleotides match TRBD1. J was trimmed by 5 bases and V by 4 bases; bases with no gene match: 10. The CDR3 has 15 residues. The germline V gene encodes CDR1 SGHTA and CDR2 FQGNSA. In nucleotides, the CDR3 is TGTGCCAGCAGCTCCGCCCGACAGGGTTGGGAGACCCAGTACTTC. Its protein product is CASSSARQGWETQYF.